This note documents a single T cell receptor beta chain sequence. What it binds is not known. The sample originates from a study of radiotherapy plus CTLA-4 blockade in lung cancer. Overall study: Objective responses were documented in about 19% of patients, with disease control in approximately 31%. Study results and limitations: Once radiotherapy plus ipilimumab had been given, TCR clones derived from tumor expanded in blood.

CTLA-4 blockade with ipilimumab, together with focal radiation, was given to patients with chemo-refractory metastatic non-small-cell lung cancer. Using immunoSEQ multiplex PCR, the repertoire was profiled, and TCRdb retains in-frame clones only, with some absent. The sample holds about 55,000 clones, 70% to 85% seen once. CDR3 size: 15 residues. Germline V gene sequence: CDR1 SGHVS, CDR2 FQNEAQ. V lost 11 bases and J lost 2; bases outside the gene matches: 15. This clonotype was sampled from a human donor with non-small cell lung cancer whose response to radiotherapy plus ipilimumab could not be evaluated. The sample here was peripheral blood, taken from a patient treated with radiotherapy plus ipilimumab. This rearrangement joins TRBV7-8 to TRBJ2-7, with 7 bases identical to TRBD2. As DNA, the CDR3 is TGTGCCTGCCACATCTTAGCGGGTTCCCCCTACGAGCAGTACTTC. Translated, it gives CACHILAGSPYEQYF.